Each of the 27 T cell receptor beta chains below was sequenced from the same sample in a study of STAT5B mutations in CD4+ large granular lymphocyte leukemia. Measured with immunoSEQ multiplex PCR; TCRdb has only the in-frame clones, and not every one. The sample includes about 46,000 clones, 65% to 85% seen only once; the top ten take under 0.4%. Source material: CD4+ T cells from blood buffy coats. The receptors stem from a human donor in good health.

The chain links TRBV5-6 to TRBJ2-3, with 11 nucleotides matching TRBD2. The CDR3 is 15 amino acids. Germline CDR1 and CDR2: SGHDT and YYEEEE. The V gene end was trimmed by 0 bases and the J gene end by 4 bases; junction bases not matched to a gene: 1. The CDR3 loop reads CASSLVAGGADTQYF. The CDR3 nucleotides read TGTGCCAGCAGCTTGGTAGCGGGAGGGGCAGATACGCAGTATTTT.

V is TRBV10-1 and J is TRBJ2-1, with 11 bases identical to TRBD2. Germline assignment: CDR1 WNHNN and CDR2 SYGVQD (reference sequence). Germline trimming cut 6 bases from V and 2 bases from J; bases unmatched to any gene: 6. The CDR3 totals 16 residues. CDR3 nucleotides: TGCGCCAGCAGCGTAGCGGGAGGGCCCCCCTACAATGAGCAGTTCTTC. Encoded protein: CASSVAGGPPYNEQFF.

The chain has TRBV11-2 and TRBJ2-7; 7 positions match TRBD2. This CDR3 comprises 16 residues. Germline CDR1 SGHAT, CDR2 FQNNGV. V dropped 3 bases and J dropped 3; count of bases not matched to a gene: 11. CDR3 in DNA: TGTGCCAGCAGCTTCACCCGCGGGGGACGGAACTACGAGCAGTACTTC. It is translated as CASSFTRGGRNYEQYF. The whole variable domain, remainder taken from reference TRBV11-2 and TRBJ2-7, is EAGVAQSPRYKIIEKRQSVAFWCNPISGHATLYWYQQILGQGPKLLIQFQNNGVVDDSQLPKDRFSAERLKGVDSTLKIQPAKLEDSAVYLCASSFTRGGRNYEQYFGPGTRLTVT.

DNA for the CDR3: TGTGCCAGCAGCCGGGGGGGGACCCTCTCTGGCGGGGAGCTGTTTTTT. Its protein product is CASSRGGTLSGGELFF. V usage is TRBV4-2 and J usage is TRBJ2-2; the match to TRBD2 covers 7 bases. With V trimmed by 4 bases and J by 7 bases, 12 bases remained unmatched. CDR3 length equals 16 residues. CDR1 LGHNA and CDR2 YNFKEQ come from the germline V gene.

The CDR3 loop reads CASSGPGDYEQYF. The DNA for the CDR3 is TGTGCCAGCAGCGGACCGGGAGACTACGAGCAGTACTTC. The chain recombines TRBV5-4 with TRBJ2-7; tentatively, D is TRBD2 (6 bases). CDR1 is SGHNT and CDR2 is YYREEE in the germline V gene (reference sequence). Deletions cut 4 bases from V and 3 bases from J, with 11 bases between. CDR3 size: 13 residues.

This clone is a singleton in its sample. The chain couples TRBV5-6 to TRBJ1-2; D ambiguous. Trimming removed 0 bases from V and 6 bases from J, with 6 bases in between. The CDR3 runs to 12 residues. Germline V lookup: CDR1 SGHDT, CDR2 YYEEEE. The CDR3 loop is CASSLDTHGYTF. CDR3 bases: TGTGCCAGCAGCTTGGACACCCATGGCTACACCTTC.

The chain joins TRBV28 to TRBJ1-5; TRBD1 matches 7 bases. Germline V gene lookup returns CDR1 MDHEN and CDR2 SYDVKM. J gave up 10 bases and V 5 bases, and 14 bases lay outside the gene matches. The CDR3 is made up of 15 amino acids. This CDR3 is CASSPPGQPGGPQHF. CDR3 in DNA: TGTGCCAGCAGTCCCCCGGGACAGCCAGGGGGTCCCCAGCATTTT.

The count of this clone is one. The V and J genes are TRBV5-1 and TRBJ2-7, with 7 nucleotides matching TRBD2. V gave up 4 bases and J gave up 2 bases; unmatched junction bases: 9. The CDR3 has 15 amino acids. Per germline, CDR1 SGHRS and CDR2 YFSETQ. CDR3 DNA sequence: TGCGCCAGCAGCGCCAGCGGGACCTTGGCCTACGAGCAGTACTTC. Its protein is CASSASGTLAYEQYF. Drawing the rest from reference TRBV5-1 and TRBJ2-7, the complete variable domain is KAGVTQTPRYLIKTRGQQVTLSCSPISGHRSVSWYQQTPGQGLQFLFEYFSETQRNKGNFPGRFSGRQFSNSRSEMNVSTLELGDSALYLCASSASGTLAYEQYFGPGTRLTVT.

The chain recombines TRBV7-3 with TRBJ2-4, with TRBD2 as a possible D gene (5 bases). Germline loops: CDR1 SGHTA, CDR2 FQGTGA. Trimming took 5 bases from V and 7 from J, leaving 18 bases between them. The CDR3 spans 15 residues. The CDR3 bases are TGTGCCAGCAGCATAGACCCCGGGGTCGGGAACATTCAGTACTTC. Encoded protein: CASSIDPGVGNIQYF. Using reference TRBV7-3 and TRBJ2-4 for the parts outside the CDR3, the full variable domain is GAGVSQTPSNKVTEKGKYVELRCDPISGHTALYWYRQSLGQGPEFLIYFQGTGAADDSGLPNDRFFAVRPEGSVSTLKIQRTERGDSAVYLCASSIDPGVGNIQYFGAGTRLSVL.

This clone was seen only once. The CDR3 DNA reads as TGTGCCAGCTTTTCGGGACTAGACACCGGGGAGCTGTTTTTT. This sequence encodes CASFSGLDTGELFF. The rearrangement joins TRBV25-1 to TRBJ2-2; 8 nucleotides match TRBD2. The CDR3 has 14 residues. Germline CDR1 reads MGHDK; CDR2 reads SYGVNS. The V segment lost 8 bases and the J segment 3 bases; nucleotides outside the gene matches: 5.

This clone was detected once. CDR3 nucleotide sequence: TGTGCCAGCAGTTACGGAGGCAGGGCAGATACGCAGTATTTT. It specifies CASSYGGRADTQYF. The genes are TRBV6-5 and TRBJ2-3; D may correspond to TRBD1 or TRBD2 (5 bases each). Trimming shortened V by 2 bases and J by 4 bases, and 10 bases separated the two germline ends. The germline CDR1 and CDR2 sequences are MNHEY and SVGAGI. The CDR3 contains 14 residues.

The sample holds one count of this clone. The V gene is TRBV7-2, the J gene TRBJ1-3; unclear D gene. CDR3 length equals 15 residues. V was pared by 5 bases and J by 0 bases, with 11 bases between. Germline lookup yields CDR1 SGHTA and CDR2 FQGNSA. CDR3 protein: CASSLTRTSGNTIYF. CDR3 in DNA: TGTGCCAGCAGCCTCACAAGGACCTCTGGAAACACCATATATTTT.

The gene calls are TRBV28 and TRBJ2-7; D remains unclear. Trimming took 4 bases from V and 3 from J, leaving 16 bases between them. There are 15 residues in the CDR3. Germline values: CDR1 MDHEN, CDR2 SYDVKM. DNA for the CDR3: TGTGCCAGCAGTTCCCCCCCAGGATACTTCTACGAGCAGTACTTC. It codes for CASSSPPGYFYEQYF.

The rearrangement joins TRBV4-2 to TRBJ2-3; TRBD2 matches at 13 bases. V gave up 4 bases and J gave up 4 bases; unmatched junction bases: 2. The CDR3 is made up of 15 amino acids. The germline CDR1 and CDR2 sequences are LGHNA and YNFKEQ. The CDR3 loop is CASSRTSGSSDTQYF. The CDR3 DNA is TGTGCCAGCAGCCGGACTAGCGGGAGTTCAGATACGCAGTATTTT.

This rearrangement joins TRBV23-1 to TRBJ1-5; D gene ambiguous. TRBV23-1 is labeled an ORF, and its function is uncertain. V was shortened by 1 base and J by 9 bases, with 13 bases between the two germline ends. The CDR3 totals 14 residues. The CDR3 spells CASSQWAGSGPQHF. Written as DNA, the CDR3 is TGCGCCAGCAGTCAATGGGCCGGCTCAGGGCCCCAGCATTTT.

CDR3 DNA: TGTGCCAGCAGCTTGGGGGGCGGGGTCGAGGCTGAAGCTTTCTTT. It codes for CASSLGGGVEAEAFF. V and J are TRBV5-5 and TRBJ1-1; D is possibly TRBD1 (5 bases). This CDR3 has 15 amino acids. Trimming pared 0 bases from V and 6 bases from J, leaving 15 bases between. Germline V gene lookup returns CDR1 SGHKS and CDR2 YYEKEE (reference sequence).

The rearrangement links TRBV6-6 to TRBJ2-5; 7 nucleotides line up with TRBD1. Trimming cost V 10 bases and J 2 bases; bases outside gene matches: 7. The CDR3 has 13 residues. CDR1 MNHNY and CDR2 SVGAGI come from the germline V gene (reference sequence). The CDR3 reads CATRDSLQETQYF. CDR3 DNA: TGTGCCACCCGGGACAGTCTACAAGAGACCCAGTACTTC.

This chain connects TRBV4-1 to TRBJ2-7; the match to TRBD2 covers 11 bases. Trimming at V came to 1 base and at J to 4 bases, leaving 6 bases not matched to a gene. The germline gives CDR1 MGHRA, CDR2 YSYEKL. This CDR3 is built from 16 residues. The CDR3 here is CASSQGRASGRYEQYF. CDR3 in DNA: TGCGCCAGCAGCCAAGGACGGGCTAGCGGGAGGTACGAGCAGTACTTC.

The chain employs TRBV7-2 and TRBJ1-1; a possible D gene is TRBD1 (6 bases). Trimming removed 2 bases from V and 4 bases from J, with 8 bases in between. The CDR3 is made up of 13 amino acids. Germline V gene lookup returns CDR1 SGHTA and CDR2 FQGNSA. The CDR3 sequence: CASSLKGGTEAFF. The CDR3 DNA reads as TGTGCCAGCAGCTTAAAAGGGGGCACTGAAGCTTTCTTT.

V usage is TRBV14 and J usage is TRBJ2-3; a weak D match, TRBD1 (6 bases). V shed 6 bases and J shed 1 base, with 11 bases lying between them. There are 14 residues in the CDR3. Germline assignment: CDR1 SGHDN and CDR2 FVKESK. The CDR3: CASSQGFGTDTQYF. For the CDR3, the DNA is TGTGCCAGCAGTCAGGGGTTTGGCACAGATACGCAGTATTTT.

This clone was observed once. This chain joins TRBV6-4 and TRBJ1-1; D gene unclear. Germline V lookup: CDR1 MRHNA, CDR2 SNTAGT. Trimming removed 4 bases from V and 6 bases from J, with 12 bases in between. The CDR3 is 13 amino acids. The CDR3 region has the DNA TGTGCCAGCAGTGCCACCGGAGTCTCTGAAGCTTTCTTT. As protein: CASSATGVSEAFF.

The V gene is TRBV6-5, the J gene TRBJ2-3; unclear D gene. V lost 7 bases and J 2 bases, leaving 16 bases between the germline ends. Germline V gene data show CDR1 as MNHEY and CDR2 as SVGAGI. This CDR3 is built from 15 residues. The CDR3 is CASKRGYLDTDTQYF. For the CDR3, the DNA is TGTGCCAGCAAACGAGGATACCTTGACACAGATACGCAGTATTTT.

V gene TRBV27 combines with J gene TRBJ2-7, with TRBD1 matching 7 bases. With V trimmed by 3 bases and J by 7 bases, 6 bases remained unmatched. Germline V gene data show CDR1 as MNHEY and CDR2 as SMNVEV (reference sequence). The CDR3 is 13 amino acids. The chain's CDR3 is CASSFLNRGEQYF. The DNA for the CDR3 is TGTGCCAGCAGTTTTTTGAACAGGGGTGAGCAGTACTTC.

The chain couples TRBV7-2 to TRBJ2-5; 8 nucleotides agree with TRBD2. Looked up from germline, CDR1 is SGHTA and CDR2 is FQGNSA. The CDR3 extends over 15 amino acids. Germline trimming cut 1 base from V and 7 bases from J; bases unmatched to any gene: 8. Here the CDR3 reads CASSLGLAGLGTQYF. Written as DNA, the CDR3 is TGTGCCAGCAGCTTAGGTTTAGCGGGATTAGGGACCCAGTACTTC.

The chain is built from TRBV5-4 and TRBJ2-1; 9 bases are shared with TRBD1. The CDR3 length is 16 residues. V gave up 0 bases and J gave up 1 base; unmatched junction bases: 2. Germline V lookup: CDR1 SGHNT, CDR2 YYREEE (reference sequence). CDR3: CASSLVGQGSYNEQFF. Written as DNA, the CDR3 is TGTGCCAGCAGCTTGGTGGGACAGGGTTCCTACAATGAGCAGTTCTTC.

The chain links TRBV5-1 to TRBJ2-2; 11 bases are a match to TRBD1. CDR3 length equals 15 residues. Germline CDR1 is SGHRS and CDR2 is YFSETQ. The J segment lost 3 bases and the V segment lost 9 bases, leaving 7 bases of the junction unmatched. CDR3 nucleotide sequence: TGCGCCACCGCCGGACAGGGGGCAGACACCGGGGAGCTGTTTTTT. Translating it yields CATAGQGADTGELFF.

This sequence joins TRBV29-1 and TRBJ2-3, with 8 nucleotides matching TRBD2. V lost 2 bases and J lost 2; bases outside the gene matches: 6. Germline V gene sequence: CDR1 SQVTM, CDR2 ANQGSEA. The CDR3 totals 15 residues. The CDR3 loop is CSVENAGGPTDTQYF. The CDR3 nucleotides read TGCAGCGTTGAAAATGCGGGGGGTCCCACAGATACGCAGTATTTT.